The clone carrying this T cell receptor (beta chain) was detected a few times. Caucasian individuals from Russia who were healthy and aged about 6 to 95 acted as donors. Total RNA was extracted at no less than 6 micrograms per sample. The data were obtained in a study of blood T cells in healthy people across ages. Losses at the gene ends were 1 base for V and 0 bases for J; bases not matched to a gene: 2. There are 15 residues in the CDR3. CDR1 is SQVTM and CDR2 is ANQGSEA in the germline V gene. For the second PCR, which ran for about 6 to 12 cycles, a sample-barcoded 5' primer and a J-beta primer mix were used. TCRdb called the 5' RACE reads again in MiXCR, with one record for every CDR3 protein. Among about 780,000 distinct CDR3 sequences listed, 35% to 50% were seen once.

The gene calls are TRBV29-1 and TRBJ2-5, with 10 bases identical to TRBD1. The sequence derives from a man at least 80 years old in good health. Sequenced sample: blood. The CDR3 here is CSVEGDRGYQETQYF. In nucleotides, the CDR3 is TGCAGCGTTGAAGGGGACAGGGGCTACCAAGAGACCCAGTACTTC.